What follows are 16 T cell receptor beta chains derived from one specimen sequenced in a study of T cells in Graves' hyperthyroidism and ophthalmopathy. Using RNA transcripts as the source, TCR beta CDR3 regions were amplified. Carried out on the TCR CDR3, a first-round RT-PCR used the HTBI primer set. TCRdb independently ran MiXCR on the multiplex PCR reads; one entry per CDR3 protein. The sample contains 550,000 to 650,000 distinct CDR3 sequences, approximately 14% of which appear only once. What was sequenced was blood. The receptors here all came from a woman aged 25 to 39 with Graves' hyperthyroidism that later progressed to Graves' ophthalmopathy.

This clonotype has a count of ten or more. This chain links TRBV4-3 with TRBJ2-1; D assignment may be TRBD1 or TRBD2 (5 bases each). V lost 4 bases, J lost 6 bases, and 19 bases lay in between. CDR1 is LGHNA, CDR2 YSLEER, per germline. The CDR3 has 16 residues. This CDR3 is CASSPRGRGPLNEQFF. The CDR3 coding sequence is TGCGCCAGCAGCCCTAGAGGTAGGGGACCCCTCAATGAGCAGTTCTTC.

This clonotype was picked up many times. This chain connects TRBV6-9 to TRBJ2-5; D remains unclear. Between the trimmed V and J ends, which lost 2 bases and 3 bases, there was a span of 4 bases. The germline V gene encodes CDR1 MNHGY and CDR2 SVAAGI. CDR3 length: 12 amino acids. The CDR3 nucleotides are TGTGCCAGCAGTTATCCAGAAGAGACCCAGTACTTC. Its translation: CASSYPEETQYF.

This clonotype has only a few counts. This rearrangement joins TRBV18 to TRBJ1-5, with a weak D call TRBD1 (5 bases). In germline, CDR1 is KGHSH, CDR2 LQKENI. The CDR3 runs 18 residues. V shed 8 bases and J shed 0 bases, with 23 bases lying between them. CDR3 loop: CASASGAFSDNSNQPQHF. The CDR3 nucleotides read TGTGCCAGCGCTTCCGGGGCCTTTTCCGATAATAGCAATCAGCCCCAGCATTTT.

This clonotype was recorded at least ten times. This chain joins TRBV20-1 and TRBJ1-1; D unclear. V lost 5 bases to trimming and J lost 2 bases, with 15 bases between them. This CDR3 comprises 14 residues. CDR1 is DFQATT and CDR2 is SNEGSKA in the germline V gene (reference sequence). CDR3 nucleotides: TGCAGTGCTCTGGTACAGCCCGTTAACACTGAAGCTTTCTTT. It codes for CSALVQPVNTEAFF.

This clonotype was seen many times. V and J are TRBV6-5 and TRBJ1-5; a possible D gene is TRBD1 (5 bases). Germline CDR1 MNHEY, CDR2 SVGAGI. Trimming left V 3 bases short and J 1 base short, with 7 bases between. This CDR3 has 14 amino acids. The CDR3 loop is CASSYGGSNQPQHF. The CDR3 DNA reads TGTGCCAGCAGTTATGGGGGAAGCAATCAGCCCCAGCATTTT.

This clonotype was recorded a few times. The chain carries TRBV18 and TRBJ1-5; 7 positions agree with TRBD1. Trimming took 3 bases from V and 6 from J; bases not matched to a gene: 8. There are 15 residues in the CDR3. Germline CDR1 reads KGHSH; CDR2 reads LQKENI. In DNA, the CDR3 is TGTGCCAGCTCACCGGGACAGTTGCAAGGTCAGCCCCAGCATTTT. Protein product: CASSPGQLQGQPQHF. Together with reference TRBV18 and TRBJ1-5, the CDR3 gives the full variable domain: NAGVMQNPRHLVRRRGQEARLRCSPMKGHSHVYWYRQLPEEGLKFMVYLQKENIIDESGMPKERFSAEFPKEGPSILRIQQVVRGDSAAYFCASSPGQLQGQPQHFGDGTRLSIL.

The chain carries TRBV4-1 and TRBJ2-2, with 13 bases that match TRBD2. Germline CDR1 reads MGHRA; CDR2 reads YSYEKL. V lost 4 bases and J lost 5; bases outside the gene matches: 16. The CDR3 runs 20 residues. Here the CDR3 reads CASSPRLAGGISEGTGELFF. The DNA of the CDR3 is TGCGCCAGCAGCCCTAGACTAGCGGGAGGCATATCGGAAGGGACCGGGGAGCTGTTTTTT.

A few counts support this clonotype. V and J are TRBV5-5 and TRBJ2-2, with 9 nucleotides matching TRBD1. Germline assignment: CDR1 SGHKS and CDR2 YYEKEE (reference sequence). The CDR3 has 16 residues. After removal of 2 bases from V and 6 bases from J, the junction contained 8 bases not matched to a gene. CDR3 residues: CASSFISGQGPGELFF. In DNA form, the CDR3 reads TGTGCCAGCAGCTTTATCTCCGGACAGGGGCCCGGGGAGCTGTTTTTT.

The chain couples TRBV28 to TRBJ2-6; no firm D call. This CDR3 is 16 amino acids long. Germline V lookup: CDR1 MDHEN, CDR2 SYDVKM. Trimming stripped 3 bases from V and 0 bases from J, with 9 bases between. CDR3 nucleotide sequence: TGTGCCAGCAGTTTCTTCTCACCCTCTGGGGCCAACGTCCTGACTTTC. Protein: CASSFFSPSGANVLTF.

There are many counts of this clonotype. The chain is built from TRBV28 and TRBJ1-4; TRBD1 matches 8 bases. This CDR3 is built from 15 residues. CDR1 MDHEN and CDR2 SYDVKM come from the germline V gene. The ends lost 6 bases at V and 8 bases at J; junction bases unmatched: 11. The CDR3: CASSADRGGWEKLFF. The CDR3 coding sequence is TGTGCCAGCAGCGCCGACAGGGGAGGTTGGGAAAAACTGTTTTTT.

This clonotype was recorded at least ten times. The rearrangement uses TRBV12-3 or TRBV12-4 and TRBJ2-7; maybe TRBD2 (6 bases). With 5 bases removed from V and 3 bases from J, the gap between germline ends came to 17 bases. The CDR3 totals 15 residues. The CDR3 DNA follows: TGTGCCAGCAGTCTTAGAGGCGGGACTGGCTACGAGCAGTACTTC. Its protein product is CASSLRGGTGYEQYF.

This clonotype was seen at least ten times. The chain has TRBV18 and TRBJ2-7; D is ambiguous. The CDR3 covers 12 residues. Germline CDR1 and CDR2: KGHSH and LQKENI. The ends were cut back, 5 bases at V and 3 bases at J, with 8 bases in the middle. CDR3 in amino acids: CASSTTDYEQYF. The CDR3 bases are TGTGCCAGCTCAACTACAGACTACGAGCAGTACTTC.

V and J are TRBV11-2 and TRBJ2-1, with TRBD1 matching over 10 bases. CDR3 length equals 15 residues. V lost 5 bases and J lost 2; bases outside the gene matches: 3. Germline values: CDR1 SGHAT, CDR2 FQNNGV. The CDR3 nucleotides read TGTGCCAGCAGCCGGGACAGGGGCGCCTACAATGAGCAGTTCTTC. This codes for CASSRDRGAYNEQFF.

The genes are TRBV19 and TRBJ1-5, with a tentative D call TRBD1 (5 bases). CDR1 is LNHDA, CDR2 SQIVND, per germline (reference sequence). The CDR3 consists of 14 residues. Between the trimmed V and J ends, which lost 7 bases and 4 bases, there was a span of 14 bases. CDR3 amino acids: CASIHSGANQPQHF. Written as DNA, the CDR3 is TGTGCCAGTATTCATAGCGGGGCAAATCAGCCCCAGCATTTT. The variable domain in full, completed from reference TRBV19 and TRBJ1-5, reads DGGITQSPKYLFRKEGQNVTLSCEQNLNHDAMYWYRQDPGQGLRLIYYSQIVNDFQKGDIAEGYSVSREKKESFPLTVTSAQKNPTAFYLCASIHSGANQPQHFGDGTRLSIL.

In its sample, this clonotype was seen many times. The rearrangement uses TRBV28 and TRBJ1-2; D uncertain. Trimming left V 1 base short and J 1 base short, with 7 bases between. In germline, CDR1 is MDHEN, CDR2 SYDVKM. The CDR3 extends over 14 amino acids. In nucleotides, the CDR3 is TGTGCCAGCAGTTTATATCCGATTAACTATGGCTACACCTTC. This gives the protein CASSLYPINYGYTF.

The chain employs TRBV4-2 and TRBJ2-7; a weak D match, TRBD2 (7 bases). This CDR3 has 14 amino acids. The germline CDR1 and CDR2 sequences are LGHNA and YNFKEQ. Trimming pared 0 bases from V and 7 bases from J, leaving 13 bases between. The CDR3 region is CASSQDRGAREQYF. The CDR3 nucleotides are TGTGCCAGCAGCCAAGATCGGGGGGCCAGGGAGCAGTACTTC.